A single TCR beta chain is shown here with its context. This sample was taken from a study of blood T cell repertoires in COVID-19. The CDR3 extends over 18 amino acids. Germline assignment: CDR1 SGHRS and CDR2 YFSETQ. Trimming took 5 bases from V and 5 from J; bases not matched to a gene: 19. Profiled with immunoSEQ multiplex PCR; TCRdb holds only in-frame clones, not every one. The sample has about 130,000 clones; around 84% are singletons. The TCR originated in an elderly woman with acute or convalescent COVID-19. The V gene is TRBV5-1, the J gene TRBJ2-3, with 8 bases that match TRBD2. Sequenced sample: peripheral blood. In DNA form, the CDR3 reads TGCGCCAGCAGGCGAGCGATTACAGAGACTAGCGAGCTAGATACGCAGTATTTT. Amino acids: CASRRAITETSELDTQYF.